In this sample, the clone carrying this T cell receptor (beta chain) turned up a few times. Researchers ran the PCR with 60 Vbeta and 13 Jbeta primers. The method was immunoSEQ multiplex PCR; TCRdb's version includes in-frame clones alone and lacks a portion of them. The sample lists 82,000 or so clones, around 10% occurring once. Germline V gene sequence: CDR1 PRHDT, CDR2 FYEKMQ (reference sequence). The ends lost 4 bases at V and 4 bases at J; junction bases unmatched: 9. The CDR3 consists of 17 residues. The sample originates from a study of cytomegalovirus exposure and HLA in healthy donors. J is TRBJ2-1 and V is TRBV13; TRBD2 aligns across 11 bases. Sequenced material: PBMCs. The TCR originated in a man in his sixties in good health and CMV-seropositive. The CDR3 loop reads CASSSNSGGARYNEQFF. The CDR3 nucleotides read TGTGCCAGCAGCTCGAATAGCGGGGGGGCCCGGTACAATGAGCAGTTCTTC. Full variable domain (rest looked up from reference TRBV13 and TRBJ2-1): AAGVIQSPRHLIKEKRETATLKCYPIPRHDTVYWYQQGPGQDPQFLISFYEKMQSDKGSIPDRFSAQQFSDYHSELNMSSLELGDSALYFCASSSNSGGARYNEQFFGPGTRLTVL.